The 8 T cell receptor beta chains reported below all come from one sample, sequenced in a study of blood T cell repertoires in COVID-19. Method: immunoSEQ multiplex PCR; TCRdb's copy keeps in-frame clones and lacks some. The sample lists nearly 60,000 clones, over 65% occurring once. Sequencing was performed on peripheral blood. The receptors come from a man aged 35 to 55 with active COVID-19.

The rearrangement joins TRBV6-4 to TRBJ2-2; D unclear. Germline loops: CDR1 MRHNA, CDR2 SNTAGT. The germline V and J ends were trimmed by 0 bases and 1 base, with 3 bases remaining between them. The CDR3 contains 14 residues. CDR3 region: CASSDSQNTGELFF. The CDR3 DNA reads TGTGCCAGCAGTGACTCACAGAACACCGGGGAGCTGTTTTTT.

The J gene is TRBJ2-7, the V gene TRBV28, with 7 bases identical to TRBD2. Looked up from germline, CDR1 is MDHEN and CDR2 is SYDVKM. The J segment lost 1 base and the V segment lost 6 bases, leaving 9 bases of the junction unmatched. There are 15 residues in the CDR3. CDR3 in DNA: TGTGCCAGCAGACGGAGACTAGCAGGTTCCTACGAGCAGTACTTC. This codes for CASRRRLAGSYEQYF.

The chain recombines TRBV25-1 with TRBJ1-3; D not certain. Germline values: CDR1 MGHDK, CDR2 SYGVNS. This CDR3 region has 11 residues. Trimming cost V 7 bases and J 9 bases, with 10 bases left between them. The CDR3 DNA follows: TGTGCCAGCAACCAGGAGGCCACCATATATTTT. It specifies CASNQEATIYF.

A single count supports this clone. This sequence joins TRBV7-9 and TRBJ1-6; 10 bases line up with TRBD1. Trimming took 3 bases from V and 10 from J; bases not matched to a gene: 9. CDR3 size: 16 residues. Germline loops: CDR1 SEHNR, CDR2 FQNEAQ (reference sequence). CDR3 region: CASSFGLWGQGSPLHF. DNA of the CDR3: TGTGCCAGCAGCTTCGGCCTCTGGGGACAGGGGTCACCCCTCCACTTT.

V and J are TRBV9 and TRBJ2-1, with D possibly matching TRBD1 (6 bases). CDR1 and CDR2 from the germline V gene are SGDLS and YYNGEE. This CDR3 has 15 residues. V gave up 3 bases and J gave up 4 bases, with 14 bases separating them. The DNA for the CDR3 is TGTGCCAGCAGCGAAGGGGGTCCCCTTTACAATGAGCAGTTCTTC. Translating it yields CASSEGGPLYNEQFF. The full variable domain, with the rest looked up from reference TRBV9 and TRBJ2-1, is DSGVTQTPKHLITATGQRVTLRCSPRSGDLSVYWYQQSLDQGLQFLIQYYNGEERAKGNILERFSAQQFPDLHSELNLSSLELGDSALYFCASSEGGPLYNEQFFGPGTRLTVL.

The CDR3 bases are TGTGCCAGCAGCCAAGACGGACAGGGAAGTTCACCCCTCCACTTT. It translates to CASSQDGQGSSPLHF. The chain has TRBV4-2 and TRBJ1-6, with TRBD1 identical over 8 bases. The CDR3 consists of 15 residues. Trimming cost V 0 bases and J 9 bases; bases outside gene matches: 4. The germline V gene encodes CDR1 LGHNA and CDR2 YNFKEQ.

The CDR3 here is CASSLPNHIASYEQYF. DNA for the CDR3: TGTGCCAGCAGCTTACCAAATCACATAGCCTCCTACGAGCAGTACTTC. The chain uses TRBV7-9 and TRBJ2-7; no clear D. The CDR3 consists of 16 residues. Germline V CDR1 and CDR2: SEHNR, FQNEAQ (reference sequence). Trimming removed 2 bases at V and 0 bases at J, with 14 bases between. Complete variable domain (other parts from reference TRBV7-9 and TRBJ2-7): DTGVSQNPRHKITKRGQNVTFRCDPISEHNRLYWYRQTLGQGPEFLTYFQNEAQLEKSRLLSDRFSAERPKGSFSTLEIQRTEQGDSAMYLCASSLPNHIASYEQYFGPGTRLTVT.

Ten or more counts support this clone. V and J are TRBV5-4 and TRBJ1-3; perhaps TRBD1 as D (5 bases). This CDR3 comprises 15 residues. V was pared by 3 bases and J by 0 bases, with 10 bases between. Germline V gene lookup returns CDR1 SGHNT and CDR2 YYREEE (reference sequence). The DNA of the CDR3 is TGTGCCAGCAGCTCGCAGACAGTCTCTGGAAACACCATATATTTT. Translation: CASSSQTVSGNTIYF.